These T cell receptor beta chains were read from a single sample in a study of blood T cell repertoires in COVID-19. Some clones are missing from TCRdb's copy, which holds only in-frame ones; the method was immunoSEQ multiplex PCR. The sample shows 200,000 to 250,000 clones, 83% of them seen only once. The sequenced sample was peripheral blood. The receptors here all came from a woman aged 30 to 39 with COVID-19, enrolled during active disease. The CDR3 runs from the conserved cysteine through the conserved F or W. D genes are given only for firm matches. Clone sizes are given selectively: once, few, many, or a class where the clone is expanded.

v_call: TRBV5-1; clone_size: few; j_call: TRBJ2-1; d_call: TRBD2; cdr3_nt: TGCGCCAGCGAGCCTAGCGGAGATATTAACAATGAGCAGTTCTTC; cdr3_aa: CASEPSGDINNEQFF
v_call: TRBV2; clone_size: once; j_call: TRBJ2-3; d_call: NA; cdr3_nt: TGTGCCAGCAGTGAACGGACAGATACGCAGTATTTT; cdr3_aa: CASSERTDTQYF
v_call: TRBV30; clone_size: NA; j_call: TRBJ2-1; d_call: NA; cdr3_nt: TGTGCCTGGAGTACTATCCTCCAGTACAATGAGCAGTTCTTC; cdr3_aa: CAWSTILQYNEQFF
v_call: TRBV5-8; clone_size: NA; j_call: TRBJ2-2; d_call: TRBD1; cdr3_nt: TGTGCCAGCAGCTGGACAGGGAACGGGGAGCTGTTTTTT; cdr3_aa: CASSWTGNGELFF
v_call: TRBV11-3; clone_size: NA; j_call: TRBJ1-2; d_call: NA; cdr3_nt: TGTGCCAGCAGCTTAGTAAGGGGGTTGTCCAATGGCTACACCTTC; cdr3_aa: CASSLVRGLSNGYTF
v_call: TRBV9; clone_size: NA; j_call: TRBJ2-7; d_call: NA; cdr3_nt: TGTGCCAGCAGCGTAGATCCAGACACGCTTTACGAGCAGTACTTC; cdr3_aa: CASSVDPDTLYEQYF
v_call: TRBV11-2; clone_size: NA; j_call: TRBJ2-6; d_call: NA; cdr3_nt: TGTGCCAGCCAAAAAAATAGGGGCTCTGGGGCCAACGTCCTGACTTTC; cdr3_aa: CASQKNRGSGANVLTF
v_call: TRBV27; clone_size: NA; j_call: TRBJ2-3; d_call: TRBD2; cdr3_nt: TGTGCCAGCAGGCTAGCGGCCACAGATACGCAGTATTTT; cdr3_aa: CASRLAATDTQYF
v_call: TRBV7-2; clone_size: NA; j_call: TRBJ2-1; d_call: TRBD2; cdr3_nt: TGTGCCAGCAGCTTAGGGGCTAGCGGGAGGAGGGGCTACAATGAGCAGTTCTTC; cdr3_aa: CASSLGASGRRGYNEQFF
v_call: TRBV20-1; clone_size: NA; j_call: TRBJ1-5; d_call: NA; cdr3_nt: TGCAGTGCTAGTTCCGGGAGGGATCAGCCCCAGCATTTT; cdr3_aa: CSASSGRDQPQHF
v_call: TRBV28; clone_size: NA; j_call: TRBJ2-7; d_call: NA; cdr3_nt: TGTGCCAGCAGTTTATGGGGGGAGGAACACGAGCAGTACTTC; cdr3_aa: CASSLWGEEHEQYF
v_call: TRBV18; clone_size: NA; j_call: TRBJ2-1; d_call: TRBD2; cdr3_nt: TGTGCCAGCTCAGGGCTAGCGGGCCTCAATGAGCAGTTCTTC; cdr3_aa: CASSGLAGLNEQFF
v_call: TRBV29-1; clone_size: NA; j_call: TRBJ2-5; d_call: NA; cdr3_nt: TGCAGCGTTGAAGACCGCGGGGGCAAGGAGACCCAGTACTTC; cdr3_aa: CSVEDRGGKETQYF
v_call: TRBV3-1/TRBV3-2; clone_size: NA; j_call: TRBJ1-2; d_call: TRBD1; cdr3_nt: TGTGCCAGCAGCCAAGGGGACAGCTATGGCTACACCTTC; cdr3_aa: CASSQGDSYGYTF
v_call: TRBV9; clone_size: once; j_call: TRBJ2-1; d_call: TRBD2; cdr3_nt: TGTGCCAGCAGTGGGGGACTAGCGGGAGGTTCAAATGAGCAGTTCTTC; cdr3_aa: CASSGGLAGGSNEQFF
v_call: TRBV5-1; clone_size: NA; j_call: TRBJ2-1; d_call: TRBD2; cdr3_nt: TGCGCCAGCAGCGCCACCGGGACTAGCGGGAAAAATGAGCAGTTCTTC; cdr3_aa: CASSATGTSGKNEQFF
v_call: TRBV7-2; clone_size: NA; j_call: TRBJ1-5; d_call: TRBD1; cdr3_nt: TGTGCCAGCAGCTTAGCGGGCAGGGGGGATCAGCCCCAGCATTTT; cdr3_aa: CASSLAGRGDQPQHF
v_call: TRBV9; clone_size: once; j_call: TRBJ2-6; d_call: NA; cdr3_nt: TGTGCCAGCAGCGTACCAGTCTCTGGGGCCAACGTCCTGACTTTC; cdr3_aa: CASSVPVSGANVLTF
v_call: TRBV2; clone_size: NA; j_call: TRBJ2-7; d_call: NA; cdr3_nt: TGTGCCAGCAGTGAACTAGCGTCAACCTACGAGCAGTACTTC; cdr3_aa: CASSELASTYEQYF
v_call: TRBV11-1; clone_size: NA; j_call: TRBJ1-2; d_call: TRBD1; cdr3_nt: TGTGCCAGCAGCGCGCCGGGACAGGGGAACTATGGCTACACCTTC; cdr3_aa: CASSAPGQGNYGYTF
v_call: TRBV3-1/TRBV3-2; clone_size: NA; j_call: TRBJ2-7; d_call: NA; cdr3_nt: TGTGCCAGCAGCCCCCTGACTACCTCGTACGAGCAGTACTTC; cdr3_aa: CASSPLTTSYEQYF
v_call: TRBV4-3; clone_size: NA; j_call: TRBJ2-7; d_call: NA; cdr3_nt: TGCGCCAGCAGCCTTGAGGCGGGGAGCATCTACGAGCAGTACTTC; cdr3_aa: CASSLEAGSIYEQYF
v_call: TRBV19; clone_size: NA; j_call: TRBJ1-2; d_call: NA; cdr3_nt: TGTGCCAGTAGTATAGGGAGCGGAGGCTACACCTTC; cdr3_aa: CASSIGSGGYTF
v_call: TRBV12-3/TRBV12-4; clone_size: NA; j_call: TRBJ1-1; d_call: TRBD1; cdr3_nt: TGTGCCAGCAGTAGGGGGGGGACAGGTGCTTTCTTT; cdr3_aa: CASSRGGTGAFF
v_call: TRBV19; clone_size: NA; j_call: TRBJ1-1; d_call: NA; cdr3_nt: TGTGCCAGTATTTTCGGGAACACTGAAGCTTTCTTT; cdr3_aa: CASIFGNTEAFF
v_call: TRBV5-1; clone_size: NA; j_call: TRBJ2-3; d_call: TRBD1; cdr3_nt: TGCGCCAGCAGCTTGGATCAAGCGGGGACAGGGTCAGATACGCAGTATTTT; cdr3_aa: CASSLDQAGTGSDTQYF
v_call: TRBV11-2; clone_size: NA; j_call: TRBJ2-3; d_call: TRBD2; cdr3_nt: TGTGCCAGCAGCGTTAGACGTATCGGGAGGGTGACAGATACGCAGTATTTT; cdr3_aa: CASSVRRIGRVTDTQYF
v_call: TRBV10-3; clone_size: NA; j_call: TRBJ2-3; d_call: TRBD2; cdr3_nt: TGTGCCATCAGTGAGACCGGACTAGCGGGAGGGCCTGGAGATACGCAGTATTTT; cdr3_aa: CAISETGLAGGPGDTQYF
v_call: TRBV27; clone_size: NA; j_call: TRBJ2-6; d_call: NA; cdr3_nt: TGTGCCAGCAGTCCAACAGGGTGGGGGGCCAACGTCCTGACTTTC; cdr3_aa: CASSPTGWGANVLTF
v_call: TRBV15; clone_size: NA; j_call: TRBJ2-1; d_call: NA; cdr3_nt: TGTGCCACCAGCAGAGGCCCGCAAGCCTCCTACAATGAGCAGTTCTTC; cdr3_aa: CATSRGPQASYNEQFF
v_call: TRBV20-1; clone_size: NA; j_call: TRBJ2-7; d_call: NA; cdr3_nt: TGCAGTGCTAGTTCCCGGAGAGGCTACGAGCAGTACTTC; cdr3_aa: CSASSRRGYEQYF
v_call: TRBV30; clone_size: once; j_call: TRBJ2-1; d_call: NA; cdr3_nt: TGTGCCTGGATTCAACAGGGTTTGGGTTACAATGAGCAGTTCTTC; cdr3_aa: CAWIQQGLGYNEQFF
v_call: TRBV5-6; clone_size: once; j_call: TRBJ2-2; d_call: TRBD2; cdr3_nt: TGTGCCAGCAGCTTGCGTATCGGGAGGGTAACCGGGGAGCTGTTTTTT; cdr3_aa: CASSLRIGRVTGELFF
v_call: TRBV6-5; clone_size: NA; j_call: TRBJ2-2; d_call: TRBD2; cdr3_nt: TGTGCCAGCAGCCACGGGGGGGCCGGCACCGGGGAGCTGTTTTTT; cdr3_aa: CASSHGGAGTGELFF
v_call: TRBV5-5; clone_size: NA; j_call: TRBJ1-2; d_call: TRBD1; cdr3_nt: TGTGCCAGCAGCAACCGGGACAGGGGGCCCTATGGCTACACCTTC; cdr3_aa: CASSNRDRGPYGYTF
v_call: TRBV6-5; clone_size: NA; j_call: TRBJ1-2; d_call: NA; cdr3_nt: TGTGCCAGCAGCCCGGGGGGCATTGGCTACACCTTC; cdr3_aa: CASSPGGIGYTF
v_call: TRBV6-6; clone_size: NA; j_call: TRBJ2-4; d_call: TRBD1; cdr3_nt: TGTGCCAGCGCCCCAGGGGGTCAAAACATTCAGTACTTC; cdr3_aa: CASAPGGQNIQYF
v_call: TRBV11-3; clone_size: NA; j_call: TRBJ2-2; d_call: NA; cdr3_nt: TGTGCCAGCAGCTTAGATCTGGCACCGAACACCGGGGAGCTGTTTTTT; cdr3_aa: CASSLDLAPNTGELFF
v_call: TRBV6-1; clone_size: NA; j_call: TRBJ2-1; d_call: TRBD1; cdr3_nt: TGTGCCAGCAGTGAAGTGGGGTTAGGGACAGGGGGCGCCTATGAGCAGTTCTTC; cdr3_aa: CASSEVGLGTGGAYEQFF
v_call: TRBV6-5; clone_size: NA; j_call: TRBJ2-7; d_call: TRBD2; cdr3_nt: TGTGCCAGCAGTCGACTAGCGGGGGGTTTCCACGAGCAGTACTTC; cdr3_aa: CASSRLAGGFHEQYF
v_call: TRBV27; clone_size: NA; j_call: TRBJ1-6; d_call: NA; cdr3_nt: TGTGCCAGCAGTTTCCAGGCGGCCGAGGGTTCCCATTCACCCCTCCACTTT; cdr3_aa: CASSFQAAEGSHSPLHF
v_call: TRBV6-1; clone_size: NA; j_call: TRBJ2-1; d_call: TRBD2; cdr3_nt: TGTGCCAGCAGTGGAGACCGGGACTACGTGGACAATGAGCAGTTCTTC; cdr3_aa: CASSGDRDYVDNEQFF
v_call: TRBV27; clone_size: NA; j_call: TRBJ1-6; d_call: NA; cdr3_nt: TGTGCCAGCAGTGGGAGCTCCTATAATTCACCCCTCCACTTT; cdr3_aa: CASSGSSYNSPLHF
v_call: TRBV6-1; clone_size: NA; j_call: TRBJ1-2; d_call: TRBD1; cdr3_nt: TGTGCCAGCAGTGACCGGGACAGGGGTCTTCACTATGGCTACACCTTC; cdr3_aa: CASSDRDRGLHYGYTF
v_call: TRBV2; clone_size: many; j_call: TRBJ2-5; d_call: NA; cdr3_nt: TGTGCCAGCAGCTCCGGTGGGGCCGTAACTCAAGAGACCCAGTACTTC; cdr3_aa: CASSSGGAVTQETQYF
v_call: TRBV3-1/TRBV3-2; clone_size: NA; j_call: TRBJ2-2; d_call: TRBD1; cdr3_nt: TGTGCCAGCAGCCATACCCGAAAGACAGGGGGCAACACCGGGGAGCTGTTTTTT; cdr3_aa: CASSHTRKTGGNTGELFF
v_call: TRBV6-1; clone_size: once; j_call: TRBJ1-1; d_call: NA; cdr3_nt: TGTGCCAGCAGTGAACACTTGAACACTGAAGCTTTCTTT; cdr3_aa: CASSEHLNTEAFF
v_call: TRBV5-1; clone_size: NA; j_call: TRBJ2-7; d_call: TRBD1; cdr3_nt: TGCGCCAGCAGCCTCGGACAGGTCTACGAGCAGTACTTC; cdr3_aa: CASSLGQVYEQYF
v_call: TRBV11-1; clone_size: NA; j_call: TRBJ2-2; d_call: TRBD1; cdr3_nt: TGTGCCAGCAAGTTATTACAGGGGACCGGGGAGCTGTTTTTT; cdr3_aa: CASKLLQGTGELFF
v_call: TRBV27; clone_size: few; j_call: TRBJ1-1; d_call: NA; cdr3_nt: TGTGCCAGCAGTACACAGGCGTACACTGAAGCTTTCTTT; cdr3_aa: CASSTQAYTEAFF
v_call: TRBV9; clone_size: NA; j_call: TRBJ2-1; d_call: TRBD2; cdr3_nt: TGTGCCAGCAGCGTAGTAGCAGCGGGAGTGGTCGGGGAGCAGTTCTTC; cdr3_aa: CASSVVAAGVVGEQFF
v_call: TRBV18; clone_size: NA; j_call: TRBJ2-7; d_call: TRBD1; cdr3_nt: TGTGCCAGCTCCCCATGGGGACAGGACTACGAGCAGTACTTC; cdr3_aa: CASSPWGQDYEQYF